This T cell receptor (beta chain) appears in the sequencing data of a study of cytomegalovirus exposure and HLA in healthy donors. As regards this clone: What it recognizes is unknown.

Everyone who donated was a healthy bone marrow donor. CDR1 and CDR2 (germline): SGHNT, YYREEE (reference sequence). The length of the CDR3 is 14 residues. V was trimmed by 5 bases and J by 7 bases, leaving 15 bases between them. Study-wide results and caveats: The study put 150 to 200 TCR beta chains on its list as cytomegalovirus-associated. Fewer N-insertions than the roughly 650-donor mean were reportedly shown by an Asian-associated ancestry cluster in a later analysis. HLA alleles were associated with fewer than 20,000 TCR beta sequences in a later analysis at 0.05 false discovery rate.

The PCR made use of 60 Vbeta and 13 Jbeta primers. Data came from immunoSEQ multiplex PCR; TCRdb stores just in-frame clones and leaves some out. Seen here are around 150,000 clones, over 60% observed once, and the top ten hold 2.8%. The sequence was obtained from a woman aged 25 to 39 in good health and CMV-seronegative. This chain uses TRBV5-4 with TRBJ1-4; D gene ambiguous. The sample taken for sequencing was PBMCs. CDR3 sequence: CASSSRAGSEKLFF. The CDR3 bases are TGTGCCAGCAGTTCCCGGGCTGGGAGTGAAAAACTGTTTTTT.